Below, 26 T cell receptor beta chains from the same sample are listed, as sequenced in a study of blood T cells in healthy people across ages. With a J-beta primer mix and a sample-barcoded 5' primer, a second PCR ran about 7 to 11 cycles. TCRdb redid the calling of the 5' RACE reads with MiXCR, one entry per CDR3 protein. This table has around 1,700,000 distinct CDR3 sequences, 25% to 30% appearing once. What was sequenced was blood. The receptors were sampled from a woman younger than 45 in good health.

This chain connects TRBV29-1 to TRBJ1-2; D is undetermined. The V gene's germline CDR1 is SQVTM and CDR2 ANQGSEA. CDR3 length: 15 residues. V lost 3 bases to trimming and J lost 7 bases, with 21 bases between them. The CDR3 region is CSVEFLRTAGGGYTF. The CDR3 DNA sequence: TGCAGCGTTGAGTTCCTCAGGACGGCGGGAGGTGGCTACACCTTC.

This chain links TRBV18 with TRBJ2-2; D not certain. Trimming stripped 3 bases from V and 6 bases from J, with 5 bases between. The CDR3 contains 12 residues. From germline, CDR1 is KGHSH and CDR2 LQKENI. CDR3 nucleotides: TGTGCCAGCTCACCGATCCCCGGGGAGCTGTTTTTT. This sequence encodes CASSPIPGELFF. The entire variable domain, with the rest obtained from reference TRBV18 and TRBJ2-2, is as follows: NAGVMQNPRHLVRRRGQEARLRCSPMKGHSHVYWYRQLPEEGLKFMVYLQKENIIDESGMPKERFSAEFPKEGPSILRIQQVVRGDSAAYFCASSPIPGELFFGEGSRLTVL.

This clonotype was seen repeatedly, ten times or more. V gene TRBV6-5 combines with J gene TRBJ1-6, with a tentative D call TRBD1 (5 bases). The CDR3 contains 13 residues. The ends were cut back, 0 bases at V and 16 bases at J, with 13 bases in the middle. CDR1 is MNHEY and CDR2 is SVGAGI in the germline V gene. The DNA of the CDR3 is TGTGCCAGCAGTTACTCGAGTACGACAGATCTCCACTTT. It encodes CASSYSSTTDLHF.

This clonotype was recorded a few times. The chain uses TRBV6-1 and TRBJ1-5; 10 positions agree with TRBD1. The CDR3 sequence is 17 residues long. The V and J ends lost 6 bases and 0 bases, in that order; junction bases with no gene match: 8. Germline V lookup: CDR1 MNHNS, CDR2 SASEGT. The CDR3 coding sequence is TGTGCCAGCAGGGCCGGGACAGGGGCCCATAGCAATCAGCCCCAGCATTTT. Encoded protein: CASRAGTGAHSNQPQHF.

The rearrangement links TRBV29-1 to TRBJ2-3; D gene uncertain. Trimming stripped 6 bases from V and 2 bases from J, with 9 bases between. CDR1 and CDR2 (germline): SQVTM, ANQGSEA. The CDR3 runs 12 residues. CDR3 in amino acids: CSVRRTTDTQYF. The CDR3 DNA sequence: TGCAGCGTCCGACGGACCACAGATACGCAGTATTTT.

There are many counts of this clonotype. The chain uses TRBV29-1 and TRBJ1-2; possibly TRBD1 for D (5 bases). Per germline, CDR1 SQVTM and CDR2 ANQGSEA. The CDR3 extends over 11 amino acids. Trimming pared 1 base from V and 8 bases from J, leaving 8 bases between. The CDR3 bases are TGCAGCGTTGAAGGAGGGGAGGGCTACACCTTC. It encodes CSVEGGEGYTF.

This clonotype was observed many times. The chain is built from TRBV19 and TRBJ2-5, with D uncertain. Trimming pared 5 bases from V and 4 bases from J, leaving 11 bases between. Per germline, CDR1 LNHDA and CDR2 SQIVND (reference sequence). The CDR3 spans 13 residues. The CDR3 loop is CASSDSRGETQYF. CDR3 DNA: TGTGCCAGTAGTGACTCGAGAGGAGAGACCCAGTACTTC.

This rearrangement joins TRBV12-5 to TRBJ2-1; TRBD2 matches 11 bases. The CDR3 covers 17 residues. The V and J ends lost 3 bases and 2 bases, in that order; junction bases with no gene match: 6. The V gene's germline CDR1 is LGHNT and CDR2 FRNRAP. In nucleotides, the CDR3 is TGTGCTAGTGGTTTTTTCAAACTAGCGGGAGCCTACAATGAGCAGTTCTTC. Translating gives CASGFFKLAGAYNEQFF.

CDR3: CAWSVTGVVSQPQHF. DNA of the CDR3: TGTGCCTGGAGTGTTACAGGGGTAGTAAGTCAGCCCCAGCATTTT. The rearrangement links TRBV30 to TRBJ1-5; 7 bases align to TRBD1. This CDR3 comprises 15 residues. The germline gives CDR1 GTSNPN, CDR2 SVGIG (reference sequence). Unmatched junction bases numbered 8, after V lost 0 bases and J lost 6 bases. The entire variable domain, with the rest obtained from reference TRBV30 and TRBJ1-5, is as follows: SQTIHQWPATLVQPVGSPLSLECTVEGTSNPNLYWYRQAAGRGLQLLFYSVGIGQISSEVPQNLSASRPQDRQFILSSKKLLLSDSGFYLCAWSVTGVVSQPQHFGDGTRLSIL.

The table lists this clonotype with many counts. The chain is built from TRBV20-1 and TRBJ2-7; 9 bases agree with TRBD1. Germline V gene sequence: CDR1 DFQATT, CDR2 SNEGSKA (reference sequence). The CDR3 covers 12 residues. V dropped 4 bases and J dropped 4; count of bases not matched to a gene: 2. CDR3 sequence (DNA): TGCAGTGCTACAGGGACAGGGTACGAGCAGTACTTC. Translating it yields CSATGTGYEQYF.

To note about this clonotype: A much larger clone lies one base from this, so it may be a read error. The rearrangement links TRBV9 to TRBJ2-1, with D perhaps TRBD1 or TRBD2 (6 bases each). The CDR3 is 14 residues long. CDR1 is SGDLS and CDR2 is YYNGEE in the germline V gene. V lost 4 bases and J 12 bases, leaving 20 bases between the germline ends. This CDR3 reads CASSPRGGKRGQFF. Here the CDR3 DNA reads TGTGCCAGCAGCCCTAGAGGGGGGAAGCGTGGGCAGTTCTTC.

This clonotype was detected a few times. The J gene is TRBJ2-7, the V gene TRBV20-1, with TRBD1 matching 7 bases. The CDR3 consists of 15 residues. Germline V gene sequence: CDR1 DFQATT, CDR2 SNEGSKA (reference sequence). Trimming took 4 bases from V and 4 from J; bases not matched to a gene: 13. The CDR3 region has the DNA TGCAGTGCTAAGGGCCGGGCAGGGGACAGATACGAGCAGTACTTC. This encodes CSAKGRAGDRYEQYF.

In its sample, this clonotype was seen a few times. The chain has TRBV29-1 and TRBJ2-1, with D perhaps TRBD2 (6 bases). The CDR3 sequence is 14 residues long. V lost 4 bases and J lost 0, with 10 bases in between. The germline gives CDR1 SQVTM, CDR2 ANQGSEA. For the CDR3, the DNA is TGCAGCGTTGGAGACGGGAGCTCCTACAATGAGCAGTTCTTC. It specifies CSVGDGSSYNEQFF.

This clonotype was counted a few times. The chain carries TRBV6-1 and TRBJ2-3; the D call may be TRBD1 or TRBD2 (6 bases each). CDR3 size: 15 residues. Trimming removed 7 bases from V and 1 base from J, with 15 bases in between. Per the germline V gene, CDR1 is MNHNS and CDR2 is SASEGT. CDR3 in amino acids: CASIRGTPRTDTQYF. In DNA, the CDR3 is TGTGCCAGCATCCGGGGGACACCTCGCACAGATACGCAGTATTTT.

The chain combines TRBV30 with TRBJ1-2; weak D call: TRBD1 (6 bases). Germline V gene sequence: CDR1 GTSNPN, CDR2 SVGIG (reference sequence). The CDR3 has 14 residues. With 0 bases removed from V and 8 bases from J, the gap between germline ends came to 16 bases. Here the CDR3 DNA reads TGTGCCTGGAGTGTACAAACAGGGATGGAAGGCTACACCTTC. Translation: CAWSVQTGMEGYTF.

In its sample, this clonotype was seen a few times. The chain recombines TRBV20-1 with TRBJ2-7; 7 nucleotides agree with TRBD2. The CDR3 covers 15 residues. Germline loops: CDR1 DFQATT, CDR2 SNEGSKA (reference sequence). J gave up 5 bases and V 0 bases, and 10 bases lay outside the gene matches. The DNA of the CDR3 is TGCAGTGCTAGAGATACGGCGGGAGATCGGGACGAGCAGTACTTC. This gives the protein CSARDTAGDRDEQYF.

Details on this clonotype: This may be a read error: a much more frequent sequence differs by one nucleotide. The CDR3 here is CASSSGPNQPQRF. For the CDR3, the DNA is TGCGCCAGCAGCTCCGGTCCCAATCAGCCCCAGCGTTTT. V and J are TRBV5-1 and TRBJ1-5; D call uncertain. Germline V CDR1 and CDR2: SGHRS, YFSETQ. The CDR3 consists of 13 residues.

CDR3 sequence reads: CASSPLAGDQETQYF. The CDR3 DNA reads as TGTGCCAGCTCACCCCTTGCGGGGGATCAAGAGACCCAGTACTTC. The chain is built from TRBV18 and TRBJ2-5; 7 bases line up with TRBD2. The CDR3 length is 15 residues. The germline V gene encodes CDR1 KGHSH and CDR2 LQKENI. J was trimmed by 2 bases and V by 3 bases; bases with no gene match: 6.

This chain links TRBV6-6 with TRBJ2-7; 8 nucleotides agree with TRBD1. This CDR3 has 14 amino acids. Trimming at V came to 6 bases and at J to 1 base, leaving 5 bases not matched to a gene. Per germline, CDR1 MNHNY and CDR2 SVGAGI (reference sequence). The DNA of the CDR3 is TGTGCCAGCAGGGAACAGGGGGAATCCTACGAGCAGTACTTC. Translating it yields CASREQGESYEQYF.

Many counts were recorded for this clonotype. The V gene is TRBV29-1, the J gene TRBJ2-7; TRBD2 agrees at 8 bases. Unmatched junction bases numbered 7, after V lost 6 bases and J lost 0 bases. CDR1 SQVTM and CDR2 ANQGSEA come from the germline V gene. CDR3 length: 14 amino acids. CDR3 residues: CSVGSGVSSYEQYF. The CDR3 DNA reads TGCAGCGTCGGTAGCGGGGTTAGCTCCTACGAGCAGTACTTC.

The chain couples TRBV7-2 to TRBJ2-3; D unresolved. The germline V gene has CDR1 SGHTA and CDR2 FQGNSA. With 5 bases removed from V and 4 bases from J, the gap between germline ends came to 13 bases. This CDR3 has 14 residues. CDR3 residues: CASSPLNLPDTQYF. The CDR3, as DNA: TGTGCCAGCAGCCCCCTTAATTTACCAGATACGCAGTATTTT.

The chain combines TRBV15 with TRBJ2-1; D is ambiguous. This CDR3 region has 14 residues. CDR1 is LNHNV, CDR2 YYDKDF, per germline (reference sequence). The germline V and J ends were trimmed by 1 base and 8 bases, with 12 bases remaining between them. The CDR3: CATSRGLEEDEQFF. The CDR3 DNA follows: TGTGCCACCAGCAGAGGTTTGGAAGAGGATGAGCAGTTCTTC.

This clonotype was seen many times. The chain combines TRBV7-2 with TRBJ2-7, with 8 bases lining up with TRBD1. Germline assignment: CDR1 SGHTA and CDR2 FQGNSA. The CDR3 has 13 residues. V lost 6 bases and J lost 6; bases outside the gene matches: 7. The CDR3 bases are TGTGCCAGCAGATTGGGACAGGTCTCCGAGCAGTACTTC. Translating gives CASRLGQVSEQYF.

This clonotype showed up many times. This rearrangement joins TRBV7-6 to TRBJ2-7; D may be TRBD1 (5 bases). There are 17 residues in the CDR3. V lost 5 bases and J 5 bases, leaving 25 bases between the germline ends. From germline, CDR1 is SGHVS and CDR2 FNYEAQ. CDR3 DNA sequence: TGTGCCAGCAGCAACCGACAGACCCATAGGACGGGTGACGAGCAGTACTTC. This translates into CASSNRQTHRTGDEQYF.

The sample holds a few counts of this clonotype. J is TRBJ2-5 and V is TRBV6-5; TRBD2 might be the D (5 bases). The CDR3 sequence is 17 residues long. In germline, CDR1 is MNHEY, CDR2 SVGAGI. Trimming pared 2 bases from V and 3 bases from J, leaving 19 bases between. CDR3 protein: CASSYGVDYLLKETQYF. The CDR3 DNA follows: TGTGCCAGCAGTTACGGGGTCGACTATCTCCTTAAAGAGACCCAGTACTTC.

Only a few counts were recorded for this clonotype. Compared with germline, one end of the junction differs, possibly owing to a read error. The chain uses TRBV5-1 and TRBJ1-5; no reliable D call. CDR3 size: 14 residues. Germline lookup yields CDR1 SGHRS and CDR2 YFSETQ. The CDR3 DNA follows: TGCACCAGCAGCTGCAGAGTTAGCAATCAGCCCCAGCATTTT. Translating gives CTSSCRVSNQPQHF.